These T cell receptor beta chains were read from a single sample in a study of CD8 T cells in ankylosing spondylitis. A single record per CDR3 protein comes from TCRdb applying MiXCR to the 5' RACE reads. Here the sample spans a few hundred thousand distinct CDR3 sequences, 11% being singletons. The sample was blood, either unsorted or a sorted T cell fraction (not recorded which). The receptors stem from a female donor with ankylosing spondylitis or in good health (not recorded which). CDR3s include the opening cysteine and the closing phenylalanine or tryptophan. A D gene is named only where the DNA matches it firmly.

CDR3aa: CSVSQVAYEQYF
d_gene: NA
v_gene: TRBV20-1

CDR3aa: CASSPTGIESYNEQFF
d_gene: NA
v_gene: TRBV5-1

CDR3aa: CASSLVGSPGQPQHF
d_gene: NA
v_gene: TRBV5-1

CDR3aa: CASSLYHGPPPNEQFF
d_gene: NA
v_gene: TRBV5-5

CDR3aa: CASSQMGGSSLTPLHF
d_gene: NA
v_gene: TRBV4-1

CDR3aa: CASSFAYMYEQYF
d_gene: NA
v_gene: TRBV7-2

CDR3aa: CSARPQGNTEAFF
d_gene: NA
v_gene: TRBV20-1

CDR3aa: CASRRSGRLYEQYF
d_gene: NA
v_gene: TRBV12-3/TRBV12-4

CDR3aa: CSASPLGQGSYNEQFF
d_gene: TRBD1
v_gene: TRBV20-1

CDR3aa: CSAREAAGWLDTQYF
d_gene: NA
v_gene: TRBV20-1

CDR3aa: CASTQESAGQPNQPQHF
d_gene: NA
v_gene: TRBV3-1

CDR3aa: CSVGGRGSSYEQYF
d_gene: NA
v_gene: TRBV29-1

CDR3aa: CSASPWDRGNSPLHF
d_gene: TRBD1
v_gene: TRBV20-1

CDR3aa: CASSLTGTLYTEAFF
d_gene: NA
v_gene: TRBV5-1

CDR3aa: CAISVGREGSPLHF
d_gene: NA
v_gene: TRBV10-3

CDR3aa: CASNPGRGPDNEQFF
d_gene: TRBD1
v_gene: TRBV6-1

CDR3aa: CASSSGTDLWNIQYF
d_gene: TRBD1
v_gene: TRBV5-1

CDR3aa: CSAAGTGANYGYTF
d_gene: TRBD1
v_gene: TRBV20-1

CDR3aa: CASSHDRAAEKLFF
d_gene: TRBD1
v_gene: TRBV18

CDR3aa: CSGHGYMNTEAFF
d_gene: NA
v_gene: TRBV20-1

CDR3aa: CASKAENIQYF
d_gene: NA
v_gene: TRBV5-1

CDR3aa: CASSFTGKLETQYF
d_gene: NA
v_gene: TRBV12-3/TRBV12-4

CDR3aa: CASSKETGPGTGELFF
d_gene: TRBD1
v_gene: TRBV5-1

CDR3aa: CASSILGDNEQFF
d_gene: NA
v_gene: TRBV7-9

CDR3aa: CASSVQQGSVGELFF
d_gene: NA
v_gene: TRBV13

CDR3aa: CATSRDKGNNQPQHF
d_gene: NA
v_gene: TRBV15

CDR3aa: CASSQEQGRGRETQYF
d_gene: NA
v_gene: TRBV5-4

CDR3aa: CSVDSAPTEAFF
d_gene: NA
v_gene: TRBV29-1

CDR3aa: CASSFRDHFYNEQFF
d_gene: NA
v_gene: TRBV28

CDR3aa: CASSPSPSGRTKGTDTQYF
d_gene: TRBD2
v_gene: TRBV11-2

CDR3aa: CSAIPGTGAWQPQHF
d_gene: TRBD1
v_gene: TRBV20-1

CDR3aa: CASSSGQLATNEKLFF
d_gene: NA
v_gene: TRBV5-1

CDR3aa: CSAKRILQYF
d_gene: NA
v_gene: TRBV20-1

CDR3aa: CASSPRTGSLDTQYF
d_gene: TRBD1
v_gene: TRBV12-3/TRBV12-4

CDR3aa: CASSQGAGNTDTQYF
d_gene: NA
v_gene: TRBV4-1

CDR3aa: CAWSLSRLAGYTTGELFF
d_gene: TRBD2
v_gene: TRBV30

CDR3aa: CSAGPTGGNQPQHF
d_gene: TRBD1
v_gene: TRBV20-1